These T cell receptor beta chains were read from a single sample in a study of T-cell reconstitution after alpha-beta-depleted transplantation in children. TCRdb reprocessed the PCR reads with MiXCR, giving one entry per CDR3 protein. The repertoire has some 600,000 distinct CDR3 sequences, 16% of them found once; the top ten carry 1.1%. Sequenced material: PBMCs from the stem cell graft donor, taken from the stem cell graft. All receptors derive from a human donor who donated a stem cell graft to a child with acute myeloid leukemia. Both conserved end residues are part of each CDR3. The D gene is left open where the match is weak. The size entry is marked missing in some rows and otherwise reads once, few, many or a size class.

j_call v_call d_call clone_size cdr3_nt cdr3_aa
TRBJ1-2 TRBV7-2 . many TGTGCCAGCAGCTTGATGGGGGACTATGGCTACACCTTC CASSLMGDYGYTF
TRBJ1-6 TRBV7-2 . many TGTGCCAGCAGCTTAGCGCTGACTTCACCCCTCCACTTT CASSLALTSPLHF
TRBJ2-5 TRBV18 . . TGTGCCAGCTCACCAGGGCGGGGAGAGACCCAGTACTTC CASSPGRGETQYF
TRBJ2-5 TRBV28 . . TGTGCCAGCAACCCTTCAAACCAAGAGACCCAGTACTTC CASNPSNQETQYF
TRBJ2-3 TRBV12-3/TRBV12-4 . . TGTGCCAGCACCCCCGACAGAGATACGCAGTATTTT CASTPDRDTQYF
TRBJ1-6 TRBV7-2 . . TGTGCCAGCAACCTTGGGGGGCGGGGCTCCTATAATTCACCCCTCCACTTT CASNLGGRGSYNSPLHF
TRBJ1-4 TRBV7-2 . . TGTGCCAGCAGCCCCTCCCCCGGACAGTCCAACGAAAAACTGTTTTTT CASSPSPGQSNEKLFF
TRBJ2-1 TRBV25-1 . few TGTGCCAGCAGTGAATATGGTGCGAGTGAGCAGTTCTTC CASSEYGASEQFF
TRBJ2-1 TRBV20-1 TRBD2 many TGCAGTGCCCCGGGAGGACTAGCAAGCAATGAGCAGTTCTTC CSAPGGLASNEQFF
TRBJ1-1 TRBV21-1 . . TGTGCCAGCGGTTCACAGGGTTCTCGGCTATGGGTGGAAGTAGCTGAAGCTTTCTTT CASGSQGSRLWVEVAEAFF
TRBJ2-5 TRBV6-5 . many TGTGCCAGCAGTTACTCGGCGGGGCAAGAGACCCAGTACTTC CASSYSAGQETQYF
TRBJ1-5 TRBV12-3/TRBV12-4 . many TGTGCCAGCAGCTCCGGGACACTAAGCAATCAGCCCCAGCATTTT CASSSGTLSNQPQHF
TRBJ1-4 TRBV20-1 . few TGCTGTGCTAGAGCCGAAGGGACGCTAGCAACTAATGAAAAACTGTTTTTT CCARAEGTLATNEKLFF
TRBJ1-1 TRBV6-2/TRBV6-3 . . TGTGCCAGCAGCCTGCCGAACCAGAACACTGAAGCTTTCTTT CASSLPNQNTEAFF
TRBJ1-5 TRBV25-1 TRBD1 few TGTGCCACCAGACAGGGGGAAGATCAGCCCCAGCATTTT CATRQGEDQPQHF
TRBJ1-1 TRBV7-8 . . TGTGCCAGCAGCCCGATCAGGAGGAACGACACTGAAGCTTTCTTT CASSPIRRNDTEAFF
TRBJ2-7 TRBV20-1 TRBD1 . TGCAGTGCTAGGGAAAACAGGGGTTCCTACGAGCAGTACTTC CSARENRGSYEQYF
TRBJ2-5 TRBV20-1 . many TGCAGTGCTAGAGCGGGGGCCGTAGAAGAGACCCAGTACTTC CSARAGAVEETQYF
TRBJ2-5 TRBV7-9 . few TGTGCCAGCAGCTTAGGCGGGACTCCCAAAGAGACCCAGTACTTC CASSLGGTPKETQYF
TRBJ2-1 TRBV20-1 . many TGCAGTGCTAGAGATGAAATAGCGGACTACAATGAGCAGTTCTTC CSARDEIADYNEQFF
TRBJ2-3 TRBV12-5 TRBD2 . TGTGCTAGTGCCTTAGCGGGGGGGCAGACAGATACGCAGTATTTT CASALAGGQTDTQYF
TRBJ1-1 TRBV6-5 TRBD1 few TGTGCCAGCAGTTACAACTCAGGGGGGCGGACTGAAGCTTTCTTT CASSYNSGGRTEAFF
TRBJ2-5 TRBV29-1 TRBD1 many TGCAGCATACGGGACAGCGAAGTAGAGACCCAGTACTTC CSIRDSEVETQYF
TRBJ1-4 TRBV12-2 . few TGTGCAAGTCGCTTAATACCAGGGTGTCCGGCTAATGAAAAACTGTTTTTT CASRLIPGCPANEKLFF
TRBJ2-1 TRBV6-5 . few TGTGCCAGCAGTTACGGGGTAGCCCACAATGAGCAGTTCTTC CASSYGVAHNEQFF
TRBJ2-1 TRBV7-8 TRBD2 few TGTGCCAGCAGCTCCGGACTAGCTTCCAATGAGCAGTTCTTC CASSSGLASNEQFF
TRBJ2-5 TRBV11-1 . . TGTGCCAGCAGCCTTTTAACTCGATCGGCCAGGGGAGTCCAAGAGACCCAGTACTTC CASSLLTRSARGVQETQYF
TRBJ2-1 TRBV7-3 TRBD1 . TGTGCCAGCAGCCCGGGACAGGGGAAGAATGAGCAGTTCTTC CASSPGQGKNEQFF
TRBJ2-1 TRBV5-1 . many TGCGCCAGCACTCGCGCGTCCACCTACAATGAGCAGTTCTTC CASTRASTYNEQFF
TRBJ1-5 TRBV7-9 . . TGTGCCAGCAGCTTAGGAATCGATCAGCCCCAGCATTTT CASSLGIDQPQHF
TRBJ1-2 TRBV5-1 . . TGCGCCAGCAGCTTGCAGTCCGGAAACTATGGCTACACCTTC CASSLQSGNYGYTF
TRBJ2-2 TRBV3-1 . few TGTGCCAGCAGCCAACTCGGGGCGAACACCGGGGAGCTGTTTTTT CASSQLGANTGELFF
TRBJ2-6 TRBV5-1 TRBD2 few TGCGCCAGCAGCTTCGGGACTAGTGGGGCTGGGGCCAACGTCCTGACTTTC CASSFGTSGAGANVLTF
TRBJ2-5 TRBV24-1 . . TGTGCCACCAGCCAGGACCAAGAGACCCAGTACTTC CATSQDQETQYF
TRBJ1-2 TRBV20-1 . few TGCAGTGCCCCCGGCGGGGCCGACTATGGCTACACCTTC CSAPGGADYGYTF
TRBJ2-3 TRBV20-1 TRBD2 many TGCAGTGCTGGGATGAATAGCGGGGGCACGCAGTATTTT CSAGMNSGGTQYF
TRBJ2-5 TRBV11-2 . . TGTGCCAGCAGCTTAGATCCTGCTAGTGAGACCCAGTACTTC CASSLDPASETQYF
TRBJ1-4 TRBV28 . . TGTGCCACCCTGGGGGACCGGCGGGCACTGTTTTTT CATLGDRRALFF
TRBJ1-2 TRBV29-1 . many TGCAGCGTTGGGTCCCCGGGCAACTATGGCTACACCTTC CSVGSPGNYGYTF
TRBJ2-1 TRBV20-1 TRBD2 many TGCAGTGCTCGCCGACTAGCCCCGGGGAATGAGCAGTTCTTC CSARRLAPGNEQFF
TRBJ1-3 TRBV20-1 . many TGCAGTGCAGATCAGGGGCTCCGAAACACCATATATTTT CSADQGLRNTIYF
TRBJ2-1 TRBV29-1 . many TGCAGCGTTGAAGGACAGGCCTACAATGAGCAGTTCTTC CSVEGQAYNEQFF
TRBJ2-1 TRBV2 . . TGTGCCGGATCCGGGACTTACAATGAGCAGTTCTTC CAGSGTYNEQFF
TRBJ2-3 TRBV7-2 TRBD1 many TGTGCCAGCGGGGTTCAGACAGGGATCACAGATACGCAGTATTTT CASGVQTGITDTQYF
TRBJ1-2 TRBV9 . many TGTGCCAGCAGCGGGTCCTCCCTCGTTGGCTACACCTTC CASSGSSLVGYTF
TRBJ2-1 TRBV5-6 . . TGTGCCAGCAGCTTTTGGAATAGTGACAATGAGCAGTTCTTC CASSFWNSDNEQFF
TRBJ1-6 TRBV20-1 . many TGCAGTGCTGGCCCCCCAGGGTCCTATAATTCACCCCTCCACTTT CSAGPPGSYNSPLHF
TRBJ2-2 TRBV20-1 . many TGCAGTGCTAGAGAGAGGGTCGGGGAGCTGTTTTTT CSARERVGELFF
TRBJ1-5 TRBV6-1 . . TGTGCCAGCTCAAACCCGGGCAATCAGCCCCAGCATTTT CASSNPGNQPQHF
TRBJ2-6 TRBV28 TRBD1 . TGTGCCAGCCGGAAGAGAGGGGGCGCTGGGGCCAACGTCCTGACTTTC CASRKRGGAGANVLTF
TRBJ1-1 TRBV5-5 . many TGTGCCAGCAGCTTGGCCCGGCAGGGATCCACTGAAGCTTTCTTT CASSLARQGSTEAFF
TRBJ2-5 TRBV5-5 . many TGTGCCAGCAGCCTGAGGGACATTGGGAGGGAGACCCAGTACTTC CASSLRDIGRETQYF
TRBJ1-5 TRBV15 . many TGTGCCACAACCGGACGGGGAGTAGGGACCCAGCATTTT CATTGRGVGTQHF
TRBJ2-7 TRBV20-1 TRBD1 many TGCAGTGCTAGAGATCGGTCACAGGGACAGATCTACGAGCAGTACTTC CSARDRSQGQIYEQYF
TRBJ2-5 TRBV20-1 . many TGCAGTGTCGAAAGATCGTTGTCCGGGGGCCGGGGGGAGACCCAGTACTTC CSVERSLSGGRGETQYF